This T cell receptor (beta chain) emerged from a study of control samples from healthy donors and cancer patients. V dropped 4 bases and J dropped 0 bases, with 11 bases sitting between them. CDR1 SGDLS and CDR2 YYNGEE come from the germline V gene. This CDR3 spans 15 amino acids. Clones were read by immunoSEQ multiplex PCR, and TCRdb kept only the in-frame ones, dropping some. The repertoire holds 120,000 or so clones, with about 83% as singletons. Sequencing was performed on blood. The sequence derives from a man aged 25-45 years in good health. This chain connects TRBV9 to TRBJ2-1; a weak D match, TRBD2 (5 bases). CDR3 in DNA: TGTGCCAGCAGCACGAGGGCTAGCTCCTACAATGAGCAGTTCTTC. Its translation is CASSTRASSYNEQFF.